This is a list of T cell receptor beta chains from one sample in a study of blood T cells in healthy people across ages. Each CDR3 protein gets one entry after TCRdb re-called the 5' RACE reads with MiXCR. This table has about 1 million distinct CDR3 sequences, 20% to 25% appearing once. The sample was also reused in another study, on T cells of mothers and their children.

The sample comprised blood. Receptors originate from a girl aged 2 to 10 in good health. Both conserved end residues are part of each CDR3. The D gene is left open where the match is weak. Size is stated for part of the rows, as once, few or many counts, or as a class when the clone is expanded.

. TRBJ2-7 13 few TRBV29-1 CSISGTSPYEQYF TGCAGCATCTCCGGGACATCGCCCTACGAGCAGTACTTC
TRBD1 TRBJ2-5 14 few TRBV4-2 CASSPTGAAETQYF TGTGCCAGCAGCCCAACAGGGGCGGCAGAGACCCAGTACTTC
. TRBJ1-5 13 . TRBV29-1 CSVGTTFNQPQHF TGCAGCGTTGGGACAACGTTCAATCAGCCCCAGCATTTT
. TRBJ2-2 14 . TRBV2 CASTREENTGELFF TGTGCCAGCACCAGGGAGGAGAACACCGGGGAGCTGTTTTTT
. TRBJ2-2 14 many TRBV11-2 CASSLDRLAGELFF TGTGCCAGCAGCTTAGACAGACTAGCCGGGGAGCTGTTTTTT
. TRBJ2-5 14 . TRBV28 CASSEDDGLGDQYF TGTGCCAGCAGCGAAGACGACGGCCTCGGAGACCAGTACTTC
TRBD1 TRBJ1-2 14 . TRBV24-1 CATSDSLNRGGYTF TGTGCCACCAGTGACTCGCTAAACAGGGGCGGCTACACCTTC
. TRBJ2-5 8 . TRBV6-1 CASRAQYF TGTGCCAGCAGGGCCCAGTACTTC
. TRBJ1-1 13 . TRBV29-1 CSVVRGLTTEAFF TGCAGCGTTGTGAGGGGGTTGACCACTGAAGCTTTCTTT
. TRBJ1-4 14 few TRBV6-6 CASSYSWGGEKLFF TGTGCCAGCAGTTACTCGTGGGGCGGTGAAAAACTGTTTTTT
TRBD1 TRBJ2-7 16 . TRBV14 CASSQLGGGQVYEQYF TGTGCCAGCAGCCAACTCGGTGGGGGACAGGTCTACGAGCAGTACTTC
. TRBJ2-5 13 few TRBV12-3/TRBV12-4 CASSYEVGETQYF TGTGCCAGCAGCTACGAAGTGGGGGAGACCCAGTACTTC
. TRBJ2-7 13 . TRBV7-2 CASSRRGGNEQYF TGTGCCAGCAGCCGACGGGGAGGAAACGAGCAGTACTTC
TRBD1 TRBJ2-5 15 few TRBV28 CASSSTWTGGWEQYF TGTGCCAGCAGTTCGACATGGACAGGGGGCTGGGAGCAGTACTTC
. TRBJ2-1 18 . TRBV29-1 CSAYGFLEQGSSYNEQFF TGCAGCGCCTACGGTTTTCTGGAACAGGGTAGCTCCTACAATGAGCAGTTCTTC
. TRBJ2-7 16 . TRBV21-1 CASSPQPGQELYEQYF TGTGCCAGCAGCCCGCAACCGGGACAGGAACTCTACGAGCAGTACTTC
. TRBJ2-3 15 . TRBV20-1 CNARASVGGLDTQYF TGCAATGCTAGAGCCTCTGTAGGGGGGTTGGATACGCAGTATTTT
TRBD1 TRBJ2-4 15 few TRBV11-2 CASSSLTGGVNIQYF TGTGCCAGCAGCTCACTTACAGGGGGCGTAAACATTCAGTACTTC
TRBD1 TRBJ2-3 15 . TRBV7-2 CASSMDRVDTDTQYF TGTGCCAGCAGCATGGACAGGGTCGACACAGATACGCAGTATTTT
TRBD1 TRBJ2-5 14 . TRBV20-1 CSAIKAGGQETQYF TGCAGTGCTATAAAAGCAGGGGGACAAGAGACCCAGTACTTC
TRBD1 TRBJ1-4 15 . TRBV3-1 CASSQESGGHEKLFF TGTGCCAGCAGCCAAGAATCAGGGGGGCATGAAAAACTGTTTTTT
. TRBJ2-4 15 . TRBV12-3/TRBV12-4 CASSTQGEARNIQYF TGTGCCAGCAGTACCCAGGGTGAAGCCAGAAACATTCAGTACTTC
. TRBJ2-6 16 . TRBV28 CASRPISYKGANVLTF TGTGCCAGCAGACCCATATCTTACAAAGGGGCCAACGTCCTGACTTTC
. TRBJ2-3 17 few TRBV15 CATSRDPPSAYTDTQYF TGTGCCACCAGCAGAGATCCCCCCTCGGCTTACACAGATACGCAGTATTTT
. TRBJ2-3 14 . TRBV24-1 CATSDFDLTDTQYF TGTGCCACCAGTGATTTTGACTTAACAGATACGCAGTATTTT
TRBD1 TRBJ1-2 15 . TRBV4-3 CASSLGATGVGGYTF TGCGCCAGCAGCCTGGGGGCCACAGGGGTAGGAGGCTACACCTTC
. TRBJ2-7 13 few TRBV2 CASARTVSYEQYF TGTGCCAGCGCAAGGACAGTTTCCTACGAGCAGTACTTC
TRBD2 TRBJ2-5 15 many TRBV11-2 CASRSGTSGGLIQYF TGTGCCAGCAGGTCCGGGACTAGCGGGGGATTGATCCAGTACTTC
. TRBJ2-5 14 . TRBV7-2 CASSRNSAPGEQYF TGTGCCAGCAGCCGGAATAGCGCCCCGGGAGAGCAGTACTTC
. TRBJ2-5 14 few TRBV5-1 CASSGTRDGETQYF TGCGCCAGCAGCGGAACCAGGGATGGGGAGACCCAGTACTTC
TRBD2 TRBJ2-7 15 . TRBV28 CASSLSLAGAGEQYF TGTGCCAGCAGTTTATCACTAGCGGGAGCGGGAGAGCAGTACTTC
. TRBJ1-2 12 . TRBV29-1 CSVVTGLVGYTF TGCAGCGTTGTAACGGGGCTGGTCGGCTACACCTTC
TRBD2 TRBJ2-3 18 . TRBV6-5 CASSYWVSGGNRQDTQYF TGTGCCAGCAGTTACTGGGTTAGCGGGGGTAATAGACAGGATACGCAGTATTTT
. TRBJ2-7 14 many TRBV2 CASTTSAGRYEQYF TGTGCCAGCACCACTTCGGCAGGGAGGTACGAGCAGTACTTC
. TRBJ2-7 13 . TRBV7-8 CASSPEGFYEQYF TGTGCCAGCAGCCCCGAGGGGTTCTACGAGCAGTACTTC
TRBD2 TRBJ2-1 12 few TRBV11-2 CASSLGGDRQFF TGTGCCAGCAGCCTCGGGGGGGACCGGCAGTTCTTC
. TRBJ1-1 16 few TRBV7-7 CASSFVFFWFKTEAFF TGTGCTAGCAGCTTTGTTTTTTTCTGGTTTAAGACTGAAGCTTTCTTT
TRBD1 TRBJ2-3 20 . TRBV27 CASSVSRDRLSGLSTDTQYF TGTGCCAGCAGTGTATCCCGGGACAGGTTGAGCGGGCTGAGCACAGATACGCAGTATTTT
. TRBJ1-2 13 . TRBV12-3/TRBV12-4 CASSLLRGGGYTF TGTGCCAGCAGTTTACTGAGGGGCGGGGGCTACACCTTC